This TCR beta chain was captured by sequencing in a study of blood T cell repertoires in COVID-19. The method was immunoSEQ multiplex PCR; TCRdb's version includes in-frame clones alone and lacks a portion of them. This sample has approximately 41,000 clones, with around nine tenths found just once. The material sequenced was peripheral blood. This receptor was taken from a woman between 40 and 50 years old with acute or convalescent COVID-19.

Written as DNA, the CDR3 is TGTGCCACCATGGGAGTTATGGTCGAAAAACTGTTTTTT. Residues: CATMGVMVEKLFF. V usage is TRBV19 and J usage is TRBJ1-4, with D uncertain. The V gene's germline CDR1 is LNHDA and CDR2 SQIVND (reference sequence). V lost 10 bases, J lost 8 bases, and 17 bases lay in between. The CDR3 has 13 residues. Looking up the rest from reference TRBV19 and TRBJ1-4 gives the full variable domain: DGGITQSPKYLFRKEGQNVTLSCEQNLNHDAMYWYRQDPGQGLRLIYYSQIVNDFQKGDIAEGYSVSREKKESFPLTVTSAQKNPTAFYLCATMGVMVEKLFFGSGTQLSVL.